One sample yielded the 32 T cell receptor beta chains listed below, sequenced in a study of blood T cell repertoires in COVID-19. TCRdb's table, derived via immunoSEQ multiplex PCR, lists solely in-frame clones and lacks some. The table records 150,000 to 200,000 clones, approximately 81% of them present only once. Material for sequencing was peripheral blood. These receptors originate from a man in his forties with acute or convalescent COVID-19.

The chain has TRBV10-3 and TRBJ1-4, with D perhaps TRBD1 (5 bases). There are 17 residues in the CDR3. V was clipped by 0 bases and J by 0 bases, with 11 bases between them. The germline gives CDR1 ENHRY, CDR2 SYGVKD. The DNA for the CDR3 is TGTGCCATCAGTGAGTCTACGGCAGGGCCAACTAATGAAAAACTGTTTTTT. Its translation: CAISESTAGPTNEKLFF.

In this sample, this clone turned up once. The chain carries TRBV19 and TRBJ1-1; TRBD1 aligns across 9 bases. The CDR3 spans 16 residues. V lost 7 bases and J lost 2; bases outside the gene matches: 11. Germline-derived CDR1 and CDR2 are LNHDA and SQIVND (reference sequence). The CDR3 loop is CASNFVGTGRNTEAFF. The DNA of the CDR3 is TGTGCCAGTAATTTCGTGGGGACAGGGAGAAACACTGAAGCTTTCTTT.

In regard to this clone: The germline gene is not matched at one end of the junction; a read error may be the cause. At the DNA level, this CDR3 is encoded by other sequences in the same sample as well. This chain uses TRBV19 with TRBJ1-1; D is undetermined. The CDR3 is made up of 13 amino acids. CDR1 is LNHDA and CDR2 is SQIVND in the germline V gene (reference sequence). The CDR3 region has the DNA TGCGCCAGTAGTATTCGTATGAACACTGAAGCTTTCTTT. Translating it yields CASSIRMNTEAFF.

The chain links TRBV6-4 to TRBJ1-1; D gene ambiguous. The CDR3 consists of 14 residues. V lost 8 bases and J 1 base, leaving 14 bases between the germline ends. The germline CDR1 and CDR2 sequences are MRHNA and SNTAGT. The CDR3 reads CASPRVFGNTEAFF. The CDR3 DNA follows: TGTGCCAGCCCCCGGGTGTTCGGGAACACTGAAGCTTTCTTT.

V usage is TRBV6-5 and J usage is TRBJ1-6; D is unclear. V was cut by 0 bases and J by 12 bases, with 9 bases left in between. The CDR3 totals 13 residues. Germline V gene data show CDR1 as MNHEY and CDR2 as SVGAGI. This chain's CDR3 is CASSYSEIRPLHF. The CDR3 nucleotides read TGTGCCAGCAGTTACTCGGAGATTCGACCCCTCCACTTT.

CDR3 in amino acids: CSVEGETSGSTDTQYF. The DNA for the CDR3 is TGCAGCGTTGAAGGAGAAACTAGCGGAAGCACAGATACGCAGTATTTT. The chain combines TRBV29-1 with TRBJ2-3, with 8 bases aligning to TRBD2. Trimming took 1 base from V and 0 from J; bases not matched to a gene: 6. Germline values: CDR1 SQVTM, CDR2 ANQGSEA. The CDR3 length is 16 residues.

The CDR3 loop is CASSPGLYGYTF. CDR3 bases: TGTGCCAGCAGCCCAGGCCTCTATGGCTACACCTTC. The rearrangement links TRBV3-1 (or the pseudogene TRBV3-2) to TRBJ1-2; D is uncertain. CDR3 length: 12 amino acids. V lost 4 bases to trimming and J lost 4 bases, with 7 bases between them. The germline gives CDR1 LGHDT, CDR2 YNNKEL (reference sequence).

In nucleotides, the CDR3 is TGTGCTAGTGGTTTGGGTTTAAACACTGAAGCTTTCTTT. Translating gives CASGLGLNTEAFF. The chain links TRBV12-5 to TRBJ1-1; D remains unclear. CDR1 is LGHNT, CDR2 FRNRAP, per germline. The CDR3 runs to 13 residues. V lost 1 base and J lost 2, with 5 bases in between.

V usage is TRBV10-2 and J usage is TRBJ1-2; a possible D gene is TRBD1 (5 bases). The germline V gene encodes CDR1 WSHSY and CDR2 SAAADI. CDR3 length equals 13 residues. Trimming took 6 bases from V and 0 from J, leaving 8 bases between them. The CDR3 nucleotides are TGCGCCAGCAGCACACAGGCTAACTATGGCTACACCTTC. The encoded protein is CASSTQANYGYTF.

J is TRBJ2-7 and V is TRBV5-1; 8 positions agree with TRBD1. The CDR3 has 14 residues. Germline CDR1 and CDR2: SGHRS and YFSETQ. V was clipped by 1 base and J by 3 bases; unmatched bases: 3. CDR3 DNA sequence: TGCGCCAGCAGCTTGTCAGGGGGCAACTACGAGCAGTACTTC. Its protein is CASSLSGGNYEQYF.

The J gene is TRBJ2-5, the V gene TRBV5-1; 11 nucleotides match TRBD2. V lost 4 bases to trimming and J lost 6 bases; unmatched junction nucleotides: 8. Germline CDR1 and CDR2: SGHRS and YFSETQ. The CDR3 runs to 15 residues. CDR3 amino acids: CASSLGTSGGKTQYF. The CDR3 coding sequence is TGCGCCAGCAGCCTCGGGACTAGCGGTGGGAAGACCCAGTACTTC.

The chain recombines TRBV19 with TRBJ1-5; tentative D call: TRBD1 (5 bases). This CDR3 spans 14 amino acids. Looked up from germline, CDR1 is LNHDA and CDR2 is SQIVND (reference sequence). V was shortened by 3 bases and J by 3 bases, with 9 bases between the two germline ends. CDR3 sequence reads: CASSIVRVNQPQHF. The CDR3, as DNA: TGTGCCAGTAGTATCGTCAGGGTCAATCAGCCCCAGCATTTT. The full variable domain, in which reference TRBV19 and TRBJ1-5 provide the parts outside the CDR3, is DGGITQSPKYLFRKEGQNVTLSCEQNLNHDAMYWYRQDPGQGLRLIYYSQIVNDFQKGDIAEGYSVSREKKESFPLTVTSAQKNPTAFYLCASSIVRVNQPQHFGDGTRLSIL.

The CDR3 DNA sequence: TGTGCCAGCAGCGACACAACGGCTGCAGAGGACTATGGCTACACCTTC. It codes for CASSDTTAAEDYGYTF. The chain combines TRBV9 with TRBJ1-2; no firm D call. CDR3 length: 16 residues. The germline gives CDR1 SGDLS, CDR2 YYNGEE. V dropped 3 bases and J dropped 3 bases, with 18 bases sitting between them.

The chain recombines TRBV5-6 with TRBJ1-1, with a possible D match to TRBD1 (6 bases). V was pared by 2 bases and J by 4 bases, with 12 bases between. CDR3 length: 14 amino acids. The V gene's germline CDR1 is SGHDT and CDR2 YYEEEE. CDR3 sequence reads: CASSLSRGATEAFF. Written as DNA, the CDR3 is TGTGCCAGCAGCTTAAGTCGGGGGGCCACTGAAGCTTTCTTT.

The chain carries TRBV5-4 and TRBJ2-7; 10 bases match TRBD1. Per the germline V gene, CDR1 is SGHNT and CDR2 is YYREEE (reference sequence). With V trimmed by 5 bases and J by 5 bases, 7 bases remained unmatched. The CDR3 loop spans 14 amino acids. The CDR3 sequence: CASSPRDRGHEQYF. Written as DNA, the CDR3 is TGTGCCAGCAGTCCCCGGGACAGGGGCCACGAGCAGTACTTC.

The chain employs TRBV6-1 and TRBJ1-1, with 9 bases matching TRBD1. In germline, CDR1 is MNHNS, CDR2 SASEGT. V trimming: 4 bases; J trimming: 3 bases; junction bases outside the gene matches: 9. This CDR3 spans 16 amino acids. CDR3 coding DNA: TGTGCCAGCAGTGGGGGGCCCGGGACAGGGTACACTGAAGCTTTCTTT. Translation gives CASSGGPGTGYTEAFF.

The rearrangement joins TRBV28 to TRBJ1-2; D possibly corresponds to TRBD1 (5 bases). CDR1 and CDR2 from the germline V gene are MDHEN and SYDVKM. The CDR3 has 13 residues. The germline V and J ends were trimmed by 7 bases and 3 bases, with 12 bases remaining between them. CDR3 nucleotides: TGTGCCAGCACCCGACAGAGGTACTATGGCTACACCTTC. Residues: CASTRQRYYGYTF.

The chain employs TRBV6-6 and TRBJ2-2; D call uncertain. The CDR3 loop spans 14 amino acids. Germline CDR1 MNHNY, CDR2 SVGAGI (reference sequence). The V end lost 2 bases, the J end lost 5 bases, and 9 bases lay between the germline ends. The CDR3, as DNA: TGTGCCAGCAGTTACGAGTTAAGAACCGGGGAGCTGTTTTTT. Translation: CASSYELRTGELFF.

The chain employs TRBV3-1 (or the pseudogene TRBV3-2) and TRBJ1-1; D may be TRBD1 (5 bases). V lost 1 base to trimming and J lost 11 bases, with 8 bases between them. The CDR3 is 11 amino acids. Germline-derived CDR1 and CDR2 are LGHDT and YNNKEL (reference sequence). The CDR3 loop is CASSQANRAFF. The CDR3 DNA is TGTGCCAGCAGCCAAGCCAACAGGGCTTTCTTT.

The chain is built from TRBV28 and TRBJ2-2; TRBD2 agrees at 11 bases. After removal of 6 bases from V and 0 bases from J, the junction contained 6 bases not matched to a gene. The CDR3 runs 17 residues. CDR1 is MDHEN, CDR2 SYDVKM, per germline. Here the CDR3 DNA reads TGTGCCAGCAGCACCCTAGCGGGGGGCCCGAACACCGGGGAGCTGTTTTTT. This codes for CASSTLAGGPNTGELFF. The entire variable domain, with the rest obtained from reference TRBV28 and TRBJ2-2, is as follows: DVKVTQSSRYLVKRTGEKVFLECVQDMDHENMFWYRQDPGLGLRLIYFSYDVKMKEKGDIPEGYSVSREKKERFSLILESASTNQTSMYLCASSTLAGGPNTGELFFGEGSRLTVL.

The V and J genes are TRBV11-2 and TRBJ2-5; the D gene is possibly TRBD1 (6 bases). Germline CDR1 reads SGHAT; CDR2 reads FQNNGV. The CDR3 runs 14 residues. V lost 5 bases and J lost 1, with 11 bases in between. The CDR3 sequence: CASSPGQFQETQYF. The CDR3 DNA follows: TGTGCCAGCAGCCCCGGACAGTTCCAAGAGACCCAGTACTTC.

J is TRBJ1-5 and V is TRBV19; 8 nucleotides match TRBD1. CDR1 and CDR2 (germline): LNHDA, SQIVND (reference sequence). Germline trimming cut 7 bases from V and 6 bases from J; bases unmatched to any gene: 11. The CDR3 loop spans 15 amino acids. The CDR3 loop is CASKLGQGGIQPQHF. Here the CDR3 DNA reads TGTGCCAGTAAACTAGGACAGGGCGGGATTCAGCCCCAGCATTTT.

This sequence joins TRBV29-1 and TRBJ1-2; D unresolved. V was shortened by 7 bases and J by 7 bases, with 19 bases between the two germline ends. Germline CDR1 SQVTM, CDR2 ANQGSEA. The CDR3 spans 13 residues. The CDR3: CSALTSESAGYTF. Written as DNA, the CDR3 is TGCAGCGCCCTCACAAGCGAGAGCGCTGGCTACACCTTC.

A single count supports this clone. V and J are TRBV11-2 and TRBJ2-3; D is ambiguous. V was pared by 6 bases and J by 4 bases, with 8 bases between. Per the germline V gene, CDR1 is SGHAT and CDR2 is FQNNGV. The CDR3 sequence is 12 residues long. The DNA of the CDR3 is TGTGCCAGCAGTTATAGAGCAGATACGCAGTATTTT. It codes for CASSYRADTQYF.

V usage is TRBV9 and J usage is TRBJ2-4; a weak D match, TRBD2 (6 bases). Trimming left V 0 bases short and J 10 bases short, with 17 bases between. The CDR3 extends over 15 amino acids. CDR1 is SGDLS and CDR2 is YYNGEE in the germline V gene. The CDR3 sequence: CASSVGGRVADIQYF. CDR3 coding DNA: TGTGCCAGCAGCGTAGGGGGTAGAGTAGCGGATATTCAGTACTTC.

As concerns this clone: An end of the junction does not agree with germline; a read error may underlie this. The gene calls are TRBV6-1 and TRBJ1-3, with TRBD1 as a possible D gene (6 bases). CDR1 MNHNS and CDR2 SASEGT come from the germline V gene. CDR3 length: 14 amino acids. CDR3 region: CAISDRSSGNTIYF. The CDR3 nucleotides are TGTGCCATCAGTGACAGGTCCTCTGGAAACACCATATATTTT.

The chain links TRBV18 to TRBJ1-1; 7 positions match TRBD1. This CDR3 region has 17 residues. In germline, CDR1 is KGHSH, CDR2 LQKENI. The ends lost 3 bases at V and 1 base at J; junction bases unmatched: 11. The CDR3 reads CASSPYRQGNTNTEAFF. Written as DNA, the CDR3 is TGTGCCAGCTCACCGTATCGACAGGGAAATACGAACACTGAAGCTTTCTTT. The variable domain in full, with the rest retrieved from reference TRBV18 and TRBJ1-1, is NAGVMQNPRHLVRRRGQEARLRCSPMKGHSHVYWYRQLPEEGLKFMVYLQKENIIDESGMPKERFSAEFPKEGPSILRIQQVVRGDSAAYFCASSPYRQGNTNTEAFFGQGTRLTVV.

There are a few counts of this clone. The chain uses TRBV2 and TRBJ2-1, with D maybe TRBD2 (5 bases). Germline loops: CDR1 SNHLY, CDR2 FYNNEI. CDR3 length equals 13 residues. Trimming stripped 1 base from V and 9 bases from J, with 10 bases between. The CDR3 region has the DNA TGTGCCAGCAGTGAAGGAAAGCGGAGTGAGCAGTTCTTC. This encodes CASSEGKRSEQFF. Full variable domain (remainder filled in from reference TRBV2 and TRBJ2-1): EPEVTQTPSHQVTQMGQEVILRCVPISNHLYFYWYRQILGQKVEFLVSFYNNEISEKSEIFDDQFSVERPDGSNFTLKIRSTKLEDSAMYFCASSEGKRSEQFFGPGTRLTVL.

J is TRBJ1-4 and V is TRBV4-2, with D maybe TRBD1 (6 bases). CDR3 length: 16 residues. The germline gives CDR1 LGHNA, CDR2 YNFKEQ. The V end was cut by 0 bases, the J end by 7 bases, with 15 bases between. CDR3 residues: CASSQDRGHSAEKLFF. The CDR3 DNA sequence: TGTGCCAGCAGCCAAGACAGGGGACATAGCGCTGAAAAACTGTTTTTT.

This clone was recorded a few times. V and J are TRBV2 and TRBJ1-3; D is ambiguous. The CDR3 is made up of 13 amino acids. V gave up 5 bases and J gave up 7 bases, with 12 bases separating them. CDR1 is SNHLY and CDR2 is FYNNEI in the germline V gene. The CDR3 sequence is CASSYFRENTIYF. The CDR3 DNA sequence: TGTGCCAGCAGTTACTTTCGGGAGAACACCATATATTTT.

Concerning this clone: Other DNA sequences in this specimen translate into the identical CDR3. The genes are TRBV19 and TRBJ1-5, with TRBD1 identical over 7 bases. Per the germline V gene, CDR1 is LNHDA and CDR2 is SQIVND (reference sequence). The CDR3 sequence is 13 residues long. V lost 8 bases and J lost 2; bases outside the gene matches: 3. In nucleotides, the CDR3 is TGTGCCAGTCATGACAGGGGCAATCAGCCCCAGCATTTT. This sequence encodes CASHDRGNQPQHF.

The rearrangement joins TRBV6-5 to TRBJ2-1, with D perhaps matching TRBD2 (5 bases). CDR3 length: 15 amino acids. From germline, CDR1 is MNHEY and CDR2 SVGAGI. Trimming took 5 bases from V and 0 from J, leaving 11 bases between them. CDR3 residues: CASSQFRGSYNEQFF. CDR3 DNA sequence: TGTGCCAGCAGTCAGTTTCGGGGCTCCTACAATGAGCAGTTCTTC.